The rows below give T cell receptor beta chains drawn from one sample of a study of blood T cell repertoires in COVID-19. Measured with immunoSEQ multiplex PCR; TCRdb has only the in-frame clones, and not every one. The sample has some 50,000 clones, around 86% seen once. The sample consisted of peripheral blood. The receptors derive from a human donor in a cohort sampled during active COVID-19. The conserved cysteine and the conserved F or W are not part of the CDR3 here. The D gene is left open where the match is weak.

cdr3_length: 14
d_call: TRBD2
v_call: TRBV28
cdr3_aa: ASSSSASGTQETQY

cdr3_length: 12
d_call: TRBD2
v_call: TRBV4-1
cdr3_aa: ASSRLAGTDTQY

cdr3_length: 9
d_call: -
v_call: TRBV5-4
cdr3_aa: ASGPDYGYT

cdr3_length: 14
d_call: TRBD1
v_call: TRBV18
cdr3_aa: ASSTGTGGSTGELF

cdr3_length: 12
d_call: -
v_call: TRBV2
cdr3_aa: ASSESGSLREQY

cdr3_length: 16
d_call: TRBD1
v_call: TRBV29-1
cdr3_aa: SVESDRDRPATNEKLF

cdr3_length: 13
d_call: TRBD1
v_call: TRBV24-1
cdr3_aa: ATSDSGQGDEKLF

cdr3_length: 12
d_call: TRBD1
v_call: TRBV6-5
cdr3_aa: ASSYDRGNTEAF

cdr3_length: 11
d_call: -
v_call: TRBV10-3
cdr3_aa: AISGGGDSPLH

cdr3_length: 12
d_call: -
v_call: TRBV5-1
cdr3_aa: ASSLGQSTDTQY

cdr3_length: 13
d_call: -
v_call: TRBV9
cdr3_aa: ASSPRGFSYNEQF

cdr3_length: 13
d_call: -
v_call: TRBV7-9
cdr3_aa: ASSQTQGLGTEAF

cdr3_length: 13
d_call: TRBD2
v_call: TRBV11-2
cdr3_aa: ASSWTSGSIYEQY

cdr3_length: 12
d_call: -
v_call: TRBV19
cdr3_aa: ASSRSVPSYEQY

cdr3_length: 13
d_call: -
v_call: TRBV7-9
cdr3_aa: ASSSRRSAGNTIY

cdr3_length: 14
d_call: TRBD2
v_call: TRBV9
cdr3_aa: ASSVGLAVSTDTQY

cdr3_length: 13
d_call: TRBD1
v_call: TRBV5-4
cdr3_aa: ASSLQGGPNTEAF

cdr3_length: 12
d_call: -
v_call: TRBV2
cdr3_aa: ASSEIVLNTEAF

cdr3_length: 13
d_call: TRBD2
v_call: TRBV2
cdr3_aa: ASSATSGRTGELF

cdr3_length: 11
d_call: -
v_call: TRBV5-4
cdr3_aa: ASSFQGKSEAF

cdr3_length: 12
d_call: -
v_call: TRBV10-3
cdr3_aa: AIRDNANTGELF

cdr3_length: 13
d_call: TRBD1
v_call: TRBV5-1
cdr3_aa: ASSWTGQEGTEAF

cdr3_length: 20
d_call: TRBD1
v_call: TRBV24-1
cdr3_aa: ATSDTISFWGQGAPGANVLT

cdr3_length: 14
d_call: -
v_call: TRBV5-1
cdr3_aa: ASSLAEGRADTEAF

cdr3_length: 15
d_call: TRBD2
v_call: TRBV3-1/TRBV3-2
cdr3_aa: ASSQDQPGLAGASQY

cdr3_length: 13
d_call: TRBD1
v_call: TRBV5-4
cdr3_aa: ASSLRQGLSTEAF

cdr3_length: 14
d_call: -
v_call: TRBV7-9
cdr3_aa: ASSLGQGHGGTEAF

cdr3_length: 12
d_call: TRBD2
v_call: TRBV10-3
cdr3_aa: AISELLASETQY

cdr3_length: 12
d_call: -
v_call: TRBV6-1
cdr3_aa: ASSEYREVGGYT